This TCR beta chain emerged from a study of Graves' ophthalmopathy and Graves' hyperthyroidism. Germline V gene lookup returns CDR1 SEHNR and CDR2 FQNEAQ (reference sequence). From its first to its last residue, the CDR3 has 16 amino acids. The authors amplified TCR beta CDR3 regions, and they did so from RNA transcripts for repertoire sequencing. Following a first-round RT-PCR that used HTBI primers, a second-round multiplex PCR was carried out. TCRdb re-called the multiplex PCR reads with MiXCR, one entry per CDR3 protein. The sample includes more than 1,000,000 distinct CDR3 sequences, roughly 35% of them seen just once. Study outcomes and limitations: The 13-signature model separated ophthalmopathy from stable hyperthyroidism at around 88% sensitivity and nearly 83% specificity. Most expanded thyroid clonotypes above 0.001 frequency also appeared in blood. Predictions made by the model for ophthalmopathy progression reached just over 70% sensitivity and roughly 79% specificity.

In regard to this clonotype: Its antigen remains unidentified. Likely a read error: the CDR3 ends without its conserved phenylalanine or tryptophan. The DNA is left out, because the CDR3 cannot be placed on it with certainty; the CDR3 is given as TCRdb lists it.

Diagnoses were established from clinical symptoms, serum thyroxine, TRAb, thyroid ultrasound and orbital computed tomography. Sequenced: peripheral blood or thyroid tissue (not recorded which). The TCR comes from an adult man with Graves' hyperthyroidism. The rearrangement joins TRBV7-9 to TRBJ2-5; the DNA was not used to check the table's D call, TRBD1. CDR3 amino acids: CASSPPGTDYGYTFGS.